This T cell receptor (beta chain) was sequenced during a study of vaccination and CD4 T cells after COVID-19. Study information: From HCoV-229E, HCoV-OC43, HCoV-NL63 and SARS-CoV-2, overlapping spike peptides were used to stimulate the cells.

With the Oncomine TCR Beta short-read assay, DNA from cultured CD4+ T cells was sequenced. A single record per CDR3 protein comes from TCRdb applying MiXCR to the PCR reads. The sample holds approximately 18,000 distinct CDR3 sequences, around 45% seen once. V trimming: 6 bases; J trimming: 4 bases; junction bases outside the gene matches: 8. The CDR3 spans 14 residues. Germline CDR1 reads DFQATT; CDR2 reads SNEGSKA (reference sequence). On this clonotype: Antigen specificity is unknown.

Treatment noted: roughly 10-day PBMC culture with coronavirus spike peptide pools or control peptides (ViraFEST assay). ViraFEST expanded antigen-specific T cells with peptide pools, then sequenced TCRs. Cells received half-medium changes with fresh IL-2 medium on days 3 and 7. Culture proceeded for about ten days, and CD4+ T cells were then isolated by negative selection. J is TRBJ2-7 and V is TRBV20-1; the match to TRBD1 covers 11 bases. The TCR sequence derives from a human donor who had recovered from COVID-19. Sequencing was performed on CD4+ T cells from blood, cultured in vitro, taken after SARS-CoV-2 vaccination. The CDR3 DNA follows: TGCAGTGCAGGACAGGGGGCGCTTAGTTACGAGCAGTACTTC. It is translated as CSAGQGALSYEQYF.